Here is one T cell receptor (beta chain) with its context. Authors' data handling: Reference gene primer amplification gave nucleated cell count estimates. Profiling relied on immunoSEQ multiplex PCR, and the TCRdb table lists in-frame clones only, not all of them. Clone size and V and J calls were adopted from that table, with D and trimming inferred from the DNA. The sample has about 300,000 clones; about 87% are singletons. This sample is drawn from a study of blood T cell repertoires in COVID-19. Study overall: The analysed material was cDNA or gDNA that came from T cells, B-cell-depleted T cells, or PBMCs.

The Seattle patients joined while their infection was active and were tracked longitudinally afterward. This receptor was identified in a woman in her 50s with COVID-19, enrolled during active disease. Sequencing used peripheral blood.

Here the CDR3 reads CASSYSPLGLAGGPGEQFF. DNA of the CDR3: TGTGCCAGCAGTTACTCACCATTAGGACTAGCGGGAGGGCCTGGTGAGCAGTTCTTC. The chain uses TRBV6-2 or TRBV6-3 and TRBJ2-1; TRBD2 aligns across 15 bases. The V gene end was trimmed by 0 bases and the J gene end by 9 bases; junction bases not matched to a gene: 12. This CDR3 has 19 amino acids. Germline V gives CDR1 MNHEY, CDR2 SVGEGT.